Sequencing of this T cell receptor beta chain was carried out in a study of T cells after yellow fever vaccination. Study results and limitations: The bulk population could contribute abundant contaminating clonotypes to FACS-sorted repertoires. Clones from primary vaccination mostly reappeared after the booster (96% CD4, just over 85% CD8).

Regarding this clonotype: Its antigen is unknown.

A 5'RACE template-switching step, the method used to make TCR cDNA, added a universal primer site and UMIs. TCRdb called the 5' RACE reads again in MiXCR, with one record for every CDR3 protein. The data contain 450,000 to 550,000 distinct CDR3 sequences, 19% of them singletons. The CDR3 consists of 15 residues. Germline V gives CDR1 DFQATT, CDR2 SNEGSKA (reference sequence). The V segment lost 6 bases and the J segment 2 bases; nucleotides outside the gene matches: 8. This sequence was found in a man younger than 40 who received the YFV17D yellow fever vaccine. The chain combines TRBV20-1 with TRBJ2-7; 12 bases are a match to TRBD2. Here the sequenced sample was PBMCs, taken 15 days after the yellow fever booster vaccination. The CDR3 protein is CSARPSGRAPYEQYF. The CDR3, as DNA: TGCAGTGCGAGACCTAGCGGGAGGGCCCCCTACGAGCAGTACTTC.